This entry lists 19 T cell receptor beta chains sequenced from one sample in a study of CD8+ T cells in alopecia areata. Isolated RNA was reverse transcribed into cDNA used as the sequencing template. Sequencing was performed with immunoSEQ multiplex PCR; in TCRdb, only in-frame clones are kept and a portion is missing. Of 170,000 or so clones in the sample, around 63% were seen once. The material sequenced was CD4+ T cells sorted from blood, taken at week 0. These receptor sequences come from a human donor with alopecia areata.

The V call is TRBV25-1, the J call TRBJ1-2; 7 nucleotides align to TRBD1. CDR1 MGHDK and CDR2 SYGVNS come from the germline V gene. After removal of 6 bases from V and 4 bases from J, the junction contained 8 bases not matched to a gene. This CDR3 spans 14 amino acids. The CDR3: CASRAPGQIYGYTF. In nucleotides, the CDR3 is TGTGCCAGCAGGGCCCCGGGACAGATCTATGGCTACACCTTC.

The chain carries TRBV29-1 and TRBJ1-5, with TRBD1 matching over 7 bases. V lost 7 bases, J lost 0 bases, and 9 bases stayed unmatched. The CDR3 sequence is 15 residues long. Germline-derived CDR1 and CDR2 are SQVTM and ANQGSEA. The CDR3 DNA is TGCAGCGCCCAACCCACAGGGGATAGCAATCAGCCCCAGCATTTT. Protein product: CSAQPTGDSNQPQHF.

V is TRBV5-6 and J is TRBJ2-4; 8 nucleotides match TRBD1. The V gene end was trimmed by 4 bases and the J gene end by 2 bases; junction bases not matched to a gene: 2. This CDR3 spans 14 amino acids. Germline CDR1 is SGHDT and CDR2 is YYEEEE. The DNA for the CDR3 is TGTGCCAGCAGCGTCAGGGGGCCCAAAAACATTCAGTACTTC. It is translated as CASSVRGPKNIQYF.

The chain links TRBV30 to TRBJ1-1; no clear D. CDR1 is GTSNPN, CDR2 SVGIG, per germline (reference sequence). The CDR3 loop spans 15 amino acids. Deletions cut 3 bases from V and 0 bases from J, with 14 bases between. In DNA form, the CDR3 reads TGTGCCTGGAGAAGAGGGCGACAAATGAACACTGAAGCTTTCTTT. Translation gives CAWRRGRQMNTEAFF.

This clone came up many times. The chain links TRBV6-1 to TRBJ2-7; perhaps TRBD1 as D (6 bases). The CDR3 extends over 14 amino acids. Germline V gene data show CDR1 as MNHNS and CDR2 as SASEGT. V was shortened by 4 bases and J by 1 base, with 11 bases between the two germline ends. CDR3 DNA: TGTGCCAGCAGTGCCCTCACAGGGTCCTACGAGCAGTACTTC. It yields the protein CASSALTGSYEQYF.

The chain links TRBV29-1 to TRBJ1-2; D call uncertain. This CDR3 region has 13 residues. Germline loops: CDR1 SQVTM, CDR2 ANQGSEA. V was shortened by 2 bases and J by 2 bases, with 9 bases between the two germline ends. DNA for the CDR3: TGCAGCGTTGAATCAATAGAGAACTATGGCTACACCTTC. It specifies CSVESIENYGYTF. The complete variable domain, with remaining parts taken from reference TRBV29-1 and TRBJ1-2, reads SAVISQKPSRDICQRGTSLTIQCQVDSQVTMMFWYRQQPGQSLTLIATANQGSEATYESGFVIDKFPISRPNLTFSTLTVSNMSPEDSSIYLCSVESIENYGYTFGSGTRLTVV.

V and J are TRBV15 and TRBJ2-5; possible D gene TRBD1, 5 bases. Germline CDR1 and CDR2: LNHNV and YYDKDF (reference sequence). This CDR3 has 16 residues. The V gene lost 0 bases and the J gene lost 5 bases, with 16 bases spanning the gap. CDR3 in DNA: TGTGCCACCAGCAGAGAACCAAATGGGGCTGGCGAGACCCAGTACTTC. Translating gives CATSREPNGAGETQYF. The variable domain in full, completed from reference TRBV15 and TRBJ2-5, reads DAMVIQNPRYQVTQFGKPVTLSCSQTLNHNVMYWYQQKSSQAPKLLFHYYDKDFNNEADTPDNFQSRRPNTSFCFLDIRSPGLGDTAMYLCATSREPNGAGETQYFGPGTRLLVL.

The V and J genes are TRBV19 and TRBJ1-2; D gene unclear. This CDR3 is built from 15 residues. Trimming stripped 0 bases from V and 1 base from J, with 9 bases between. Germline loops: CDR1 LNHDA, CDR2 SQIVND (reference sequence). In nucleotides, the CDR3 is TGTGCCAGTAGTATAGACGGGATCAGTAACTATGGCTACACCTTC. Protein: CASSIDGISNYGYTF.

The chain links TRBV9 to TRBJ2-3; D call uncertain. Germline-derived CDR1 and CDR2 are SGDLS and YYNGEE. The CDR3 spans 12 residues. The germline V and J ends were trimmed by 1 base and 6 bases, with 6 bases remaining between them. CDR3 DNA: TGTGCCAGCAGCGTAAGGGCGGATACGCAGTATTTT. Protein product: CASSVRADTQYF. The full variable domain, in which reference TRBV9 and TRBJ2-3 provide the parts outside the CDR3, is DSGVTQTPKHLITATGQRVTLRCSPRSGDLSVYWYQQSLDQGLQFLIQYYNGEERAKGNILERFSAQQFPDLHSELNLSSLELGDSALYFCASSVRADTQYFGPGTRLTVL.

The table lists this clone with a few counts. CDR3 in amino acids: CASSPTAGVGEKLFF. DNA of the CDR3: TGTGCCAGCAGCCCGACGGCAGGGGTAGGGGAAAAACTGTTTTTT. The chain carries TRBV7-2 and TRBJ1-4; perhaps TRBD1 as D (6 bases). Germline values: CDR1 SGHTA, CDR2 FQGNSA. CDR3 length: 15 residues. V dropped 5 bases and J dropped 8 bases, with 18 bases sitting between them.

In this sample, this clone turned up once. The chain carries TRBV18 and TRBJ2-1; TRBD2 is a possible D gene (6 bases). Germline loops: CDR1 KGHSH, CDR2 LQKENI. The V gene lost 2 bases and the J gene lost 12 bases, with 8 bases spanning the gap. The CDR3 spans 11 residues. The CDR3 DNA follows: TGTGCCAGCTCACCAGGGCGGGGGCAGTTCTTC. It translates to CASSPGRGQFF.

The chain carries TRBV11-2 and TRBJ1-2; 7 bases agree with TRBD1. V gave up 4 bases and J gave up 2 bases; unmatched junction bases: 1. The CDR3 is 13 residues long. Germline CDR1 is SGHAT and CDR2 is FQNNGV. The chain's CDR3 is CASSSTGNYGYTF. The CDR3 DNA sequence: TGTGCCAGCAGCTCGACAGGGAACTATGGCTACACCTTC.

The chain carries TRBV29-1 and TRBJ1-2, with a tentative D call TRBD1 (5 bases). CDR1 SQVTM and CDR2 ANQGSEA come from the germline V gene. This CDR3 region has 12 residues. Trimming left V 3 bases short and J 7 bases short, with 12 bases between. CDR3 nucleotides: TGCAGCGTTGAGCAGGGTAGGGGTGGCTACACCTTC. Amino acids: CSVEQGRGGYTF.

The CDR3 coding sequence is TGTGCCAGCAGTGAAGTAGGCAGTTACTACGAGCAGTACTTC. Protein product: CASSEVGSYYEQYF. The rearrangement links TRBV6-1 to TRBJ2-7; D remains ambiguous. This CDR3 spans 14 amino acids. Germline V lookup: CDR1 MNHNS, CDR2 SASEGT. V lost 1 base, J lost 3 bases, and 10 bases lay in between.

V usage is TRBV2 and J usage is TRBJ1-6; the D is unclear. Germline V CDR1 and CDR2: SNHLY, FYNNEI. V dropped 0 bases and J dropped 7 bases, with 7 bases sitting between them. The length of the CDR3 is 14 residues. CDR3 in amino acids: CASSEARFNSPLHF. The CDR3 DNA is TGTGCCAGCAGTGAAGCGCGGTTCAATTCACCCCTCCACTTT.

As to this clone: This CDR3 fails to terminate in the conserved phenylalanine or tryptophan, so it likely reflects a read error. The limits of the CDR3 on the DNA are not certain, so only TCRdb's listed CDR3 is given. The rearrangement joins TRBV15 to TRBJ2-7; the table's D call of TRBD1 was not tested on the DNA. The CDR3 has 13 residues if both end residues are counted. Germline V gene data show CDR1 as LNHNV and CDR2 as YYDKDF (reference sequence). CDR3 in amino acids: CATSRETGGNLKL.

The chain recombines TRBV25-1 with TRBJ1-2, with TRBD1 as a possible D gene (5 bases). The CDR3 totals 13 residues. CDR1 and CDR2 (germline): MGHDK, SYGVNS. Trimming cost V 4 bases and J 6 bases, with 12 bases left between them. The CDR3 coding sequence is TGTGCCAGCAGTGTGCAGGGCAACCATGGCTACACCTTC. This translates into CASSVQGNHGYTF.

This clone was recorded once. This CDR3 reads CASSPDRVVSYEQYF. In DNA form, the CDR3 reads TGTGCCAGCAGCCCCGACAGGGTAGTGTCCTACGAGCAGTACTTC. This rearrangement joins TRBV2 to TRBJ2-7, with 7 nucleotides matching TRBD1. The CDR3 loop spans 15 amino acids. V gave up 6 bases and J gave up 1 base; unmatched junction bases: 9. Germline lookup yields CDR1 SNHLY and CDR2 FYNNEI.

This sequence joins TRBV30 and TRBJ2-4, with D unresolved. This CDR3 spans 16 amino acids. Between the trimmed V and J ends, which lost 0 bases and 9 bases, there was a span of 21 bases. The germline gives CDR1 GTSNPN, CDR2 SVGIG (reference sequence). CDR3 sequence: CAWSVDGRSRLGIQYF. CDR3 nucleotides: TGTGCCTGGAGTGTAGACGGACGCTCCCGGCTAGGCATTCAGTACTTC.